The 32 T cell receptor beta chains below all came from one sample that was sequenced in a study of early T cells in non-severe SARS-CoV-2 infection. One entry per CDR3 protein, called by TCRdb with MiXCR from the 5' RACE reads. The sample records 100,000 to 150,000 distinct CDR3 sequences, 15% being singletons. The sample was whole blood. These receptors originate from an adult who was a healthcare worker with PCR-confirmed SARS-CoV-2 infection or an uninfected control (not recorded which).

This sequence joins TRBV29-1 and TRBJ2-5; a possible D gene is TRBD1 (5 bases). Germline values: CDR1 SQVTM, CDR2 ANQGSEA. The CDR3 runs 14 residues. The V end was cut by 8 bases, the J end by 3 bases, with 19 bases between. The CDR3 sequence is CSPEMVQGKETQYF. The CDR3 DNA follows: TGCAGCCCTGAGATGGTTCAGGGTAAAGAGACCCAGTACTTC.

This clonotype was recorded only once. The chain couples TRBV12-3 or TRBV12-4 to TRBJ2-7, with 8 bases matching TRBD1. This CDR3 contains 15 residues. Trimming cost V 5 bases and J 1 base; bases outside gene matches: 7. This chain's CDR3 is CASSASTGGSYEQYF. As DNA, the CDR3 is TGTGCCAGCAGTGCTTCAACAGGGGGGTCCTACGAGCAGTACTTC.

This clonotype has more than one count but fewer than ten. The chain uses TRBV20-1 and TRBJ1-2; TRBD1 might be the D (5 bases). The V end was cut by 6 bases, the J end by 3 bases, with 26 bases between. Germline CDR1 is DFQATT and CDR2 is SNEGSKA (reference sequence). CDR3 size: 17 residues. The CDR3 DNA is TGCAGTGCCAGTGGTCCGGGCAGGGTCGCGGCCGACTATGGCTACACCTTC. It translates to CSASGPGRVAADYGYTF.

CDR3 region: CASSHPGRDYGYTF. The CDR3 region has the DNA TGCGCCAGCAGCCATCCCGGCAGGGACTATGGCTACACCTTC. The genes are TRBV4-1 and TRBJ1-2; possibly TRBD1 for D (5 bases). This CDR3 comprises 14 residues. The germline V and J ends were trimmed by 3 bases and 3 bases, with 11 bases remaining between them. The germline gives CDR1 MGHRA, CDR2 YSYEKL.

This clonotype was detected only a few times. This sequence joins TRBV12-3 or TRBV12-4 and TRBJ2-1; no definite D call. The V and J ends lost 3 bases and 5 bases respectively, with 11 bases between them. The CDR3 spans 14 residues. CDR3 protein: CASSFVGYHNEQFF. The CDR3 DNA is TGTGCCAGCAGTTTTGTCGGCTATCACAATGAGCAGTTCTTC.

This chain uses TRBV13 with TRBJ2-3; TRBD2 matches at 9 bases. Germline lookup yields CDR1 PRHDT and CDR2 FYEKMQ (reference sequence). After removal of 2 bases from V and 5 bases from J, the junction contained 5 bases not matched to a gene. The CDR3 covers 15 residues. CDR3 coding DNA: TGTGCCAGCAGCTTAAGGCGGGGGGGAGTAGATACGCAGTATTTT. It translates to CASSLRRGGVDTQYF.

The V gene is TRBV29-1, the J gene TRBJ2-7, with TRBD1 matching 11 bases. Germline V gene lookup returns CDR1 SQVTM and CDR2 ANQGSEA. J lost 4 bases, V lost 4 bases, and 3 bases had no gene match. This CDR3 region has 13 residues. CDR3 nucleotides: TGCAGCGTTGGTGGACAGGGGGCTTACGAGCAGTACTTC. Its translation: CSVGGQGAYEQYF.

This clonotype was counted a few times. The chain carries TRBV14 and TRBJ1-2; D uncertain. The CDR3 is 16 residues long. The germline V and J ends were trimmed by 4 bases and 1 base, with 16 bases remaining between them. Per the germline V gene, CDR1 is SGHDN and CDR2 is FVKESK. The CDR3 loop is CASSRTYRLYNYGYTF. In DNA, the CDR3 is TGTGCCAGCAGCCGGACTTACCGCCTATATAACTATGGCTACACCTTC.

This clonotype has only a few counts. The genes are TRBV6-5 and TRBJ2-2; 9 bases line up with TRBD2. The V segment lost 7 bases and the J segment 5 bases; nucleotides outside the gene matches: 8. Germline CDR1 and CDR2: MNHEY and SVGAGI. The CDR3 sequence is 15 residues long. The DNA for the CDR3 is TGTGCCAGCACCCGTACTAGCGGGCCTACCGGGGAGCTGTTTTTT. Translation gives CASTRTSGPTGELFF.

The gene calls are TRBV21-1 and TRBJ2-7; the table's D call, TRBD1, was not checked against the DNA. TRBV21-1 is annotated as a pseudogene. The CDR3 length is 16 residues. The DNA of the CDR3 is TGTGCCAGCAACCTGGAGATTGAGTCAGGGGAAGACGAGCAGTACTTC. This sequence encodes CASNLEIESGEDEQYF.

This clonotype was seen many times. The chain uses TRBV5-1 and TRBJ2-7; possible D gene TRBD1, 5 bases. This CDR3 region has 14 residues. Trimming shortened V by 2 bases and J by 5 bases, and 14 bases separated the two germline ends. Germline assignment: CDR1 SGHRS and CDR2 YFSETQ. CDR3 sequence: CASSFGHPLDEQYF. The CDR3 DNA reads as TGCGCCAGCAGCTTTGGACACCCTTTGGACGAGCAGTACTTC.

In its sample, this clonotype was seen a few times. V usage is TRBV20-1 and J usage is TRBJ2-1; 9 nucleotides align to TRBD2. Germline loops: CDR1 DFQATT, CDR2 SNEGSKA (reference sequence). V trimming: 5 bases; J trimming: 8 bases; junction bases outside the gene matches: 10. CDR3 length equals 14 residues. CDR3 bases: TGCAGTGCTCCCATTCTAGCGGGGAGAGATGAGCAGTTCTTC. It specifies CSAPILAGRDEQFF.

This clonotype was seen repeatedly, ten times or more. In nucleotides, the CDR3 is TGTGCCACCAGCCCCGGCTCGGCCTATGGCTACACCTTC. Encoded protein: CATSPGSAYGYTF. This chain links TRBV15 with TRBJ1-2; no reliable D call. The CDR3 spans 13 residues. Germline CDR1 reads LNHNV; CDR2 reads YYDKDF (reference sequence). The ends were cut back, 5 bases at V and 4 bases at J, with 11 bases in the middle.

This clonotype has a handful of counts. The V call is TRBV5-1, the J call TRBJ2-2, with no clear D. CDR1 is SGHRS and CDR2 is YFSETQ in the germline V gene. V was pared by 1 base and J by 1 base, with 5 bases between. The CDR3 length is 14 residues. For the CDR3, the DNA is TGCGCCAGCAGCTTGACAGAGAACACCGGGGAGCTGTTTTTT. It translates to CASSLTENTGELFF.

At least ten counts were recorded for this clonotype. The chain employs TRBV3-1 and TRBJ2-2; TRBD1 is a possible D gene (5 bases). CDR3 length equals 19 residues. V lost 2 bases, J lost 0 bases, and 19 bases lay in between. Germline assignment: CDR1 LGHDT and CDR2 YNNKEL (reference sequence). Here the CDR3 DNA reads TGTGCCAGCAGCCAATACCACCCTCCACAGGATGCGAACACCGGGGAGCTGTTTTTT. This encodes CASSQYHPPQDANTGELFF.

This clonotype has at least ten counts. The gene calls are TRBV29-1 and TRBJ2-7; 11 nucleotides align to TRBD1. Per the germline V gene, CDR1 is SQVTM and CDR2 is ANQGSEA. The ends lost 4 bases at V and 1 base at J; junction bases unmatched: 6. The CDR3 has 15 residues. Here the CDR3 DNA reads TGCAGCGTTGCCCCGGGACAGGGGGTTTCCTACGAGCAGTACTTC. It is translated as CSVAPGQGVSYEQYF.

The chain recombines TRBV7-6 with TRBJ2-1; D unclear. Between the trimmed V and J ends, which lost 4 bases and 6 bases, there was a span of 19 bases. CDR1 is SGHVS and CDR2 is FNYEAQ in the germline V gene. This CDR3 spans 16 amino acids. DNA for the CDR3: TGTGCCAGCAGCTCAATTCTACGACAAGGCGGCAATGAGCAGTTCTTC. Translating gives CASSSILRQGGNEQFF.

V and J are TRBV12-3 or TRBV12-4 and TRBJ1-1, with no clear D. The CDR3 has 15 amino acids. V lost 8 bases, J lost 0 bases, and 16 bases lay in between. CDR3 in amino acids: CASALRGTLNTEAFF. CDR3 coding DNA: TGTGCCAGCGCCTTACGGGGTACTTTGAACACTGAAGCTTTCTTT.

This clonotype was detected a few times. This chain connects TRBV3-1 to TRBJ1-5; 9 nucleotides line up with TRBD1. Germline trimming cut 3 bases from V and 6 bases from J; bases unmatched to any gene: 9. Germline values: CDR1 LGHDT, CDR2 YNNKEL (reference sequence). The CDR3 has 16 amino acids. CDR3 in amino acids: CASSQQPGQGRQPQHF. CDR3 bases: TGTGCCAGCAGCCAGCAGCCCGGACAGGGGCGTCAGCCCCAGCATTTT.

This chain connects TRBV7-3 to TRBJ2-2, with D perhaps matching TRBD2 (5 bases). Germline V gene data show CDR1 as SGHTA and CDR2 as FQGTGA. The V end was cut by 8 bases, the J end by 6 bases, with 10 bases between. The CDR3 length is 12 residues. The CDR3: CASGEGSGELFF. The DNA of the CDR3 is TGTGCCAGCGGTGAGGGCTCCGGGGAGCTGTTTTTT.

The V gene is TRBV29-1, the J gene TRBJ1-1; D gene ambiguous. CDR3 length: 11 amino acids. Germline V gene lookup returns CDR1 SQVTM and CDR2 ANQGSEA. Trimming took off 7 bases at V and 6 bases at J, with 12 bases between the two ends. The CDR3 nucleotides are TGCAGCGCCGTGAAGTGGCCTGAAGCTTTCTTT. This gives the protein CSAVKWPEAFF.

The chain links TRBV7-2 to TRBJ2-5; D gene uncertain. In germline, CDR1 is SGHTA, CDR2 FQGNSA. This CDR3 spans 13 amino acids. The V and J ends lost 7 bases and 4 bases respectively, with 13 bases between them. DNA of the CDR3: TGTGCCAGCACAAAAGTGATCGGAGAGACCCAGTACTTC. Encoded protein: CASTKVIGETQYF.

The rearrangement links TRBV7-9 to TRBJ1-2; D unresolved. This CDR3 has 12 amino acids. Trimming removed 5 bases at V and 3 bases at J, with 7 bases between. Looked up from germline, CDR1 is SEHNR and CDR2 is FQNEAQ (reference sequence). The CDR3 region is CASSNTYYGYTF. In DNA form, the CDR3 reads TGTGCCAGCAGCAACACCTACTATGGCTACACCTTC.

This clonotype came up a few times. The chain combines TRBV18 with TRBJ2-7; D is unclear. The CDR3 sequence is 15 residues long. Trimming left V 3 bases short and J 0 bases short, with 12 bases between. Germline V gene lookup returns CDR1 KGHSH and CDR2 LQKENI. The CDR3 spells CASSPARASSYEQYF. CDR3 nucleotides: TGTGCCAGCTCACCCGCTCGGGCCTCCTCCTACGAGCAGTACTTC.

This clonotype came up many times. The chain has TRBV6-6 and TRBJ1-1; no clear D gene. There are 13 residues in the CDR3. Germline-derived CDR1 and CDR2 are MNHNY and SVGAGI (reference sequence). Trimming removed 8 bases from V and 1 base from J, with 11 bases in between. The CDR3 region has the DNA TGTGCCAGCTTTATAGAGGGGAACACTGAAGCTTTCTTT. Protein: CASFIEGNTEAFF.

The genes are TRBV5-4 and TRBJ2-7, with D perhaps matching TRBD1 or TRBD2 (5 bases each). The CDR3 runs to 13 residues. From germline, CDR1 is SGHNT and CDR2 YYREEE (reference sequence). V was pared by 4 bases and J by 13 bases, with 21 bases between. The CDR3 protein is CASSASVGDAGYF. CDR3 bases: TGTGCCAGCAGCGCCAGCGTCGGGGACGCCGGATACTTC.

In its sample, this clonotype was seen a few times. The chain uses TRBV12-3 or TRBV12-4 and TRBJ2-1; D gene unclear. V lost 3 bases, J lost 12 bases, and 12 bases lay in between. This CDR3 has 12 amino acids. CDR3 nucleotide sequence: TGTGCCAGCAGTTTCGACCGATCGGGGCAGTTCTTC. Its translation is CASSFDRSGQFF.

V and J are TRBV7-9 and TRBJ2-3; D possibly corresponds to TRBD1 (6 bases). The germline gives CDR1 SEHNR, CDR2 FQNEAQ (reference sequence). Trimming removed 5 bases from V and 2 bases from J, with 11 bases in between. The CDR3 has 14 residues. The DNA of the CDR3 is TGTGCCAGCAGCCCTATGGGGGCCACAGATACGCAGTATTTT. Its translation: CASSPMGATDTQYF.

The chain recombines TRBV3-1 with TRBJ1-2; TRBD1 might be the D (5 bases). This CDR3 spans 14 amino acids. CDR1 and CDR2 from the germline V gene are LGHDT and YNNKEL (reference sequence). Trimming removed 0 bases at V and 8 bases at J, with 13 bases between. CDR3 sequence reads: CASSQEAGSGGYTF. The CDR3 DNA reads TGTGCCAGCAGCCAAGAGGCAGGGAGTGGCGGCTACACCTTC.

The CDR3, as DNA: TGCAGCGCTGACGGAAGCACAGATACGCAGTATTTT. Residues: CSADGSTDTQYF. The rearrangement links TRBV29-1 to TRBJ2-3; D gene uncertain. In germline, CDR1 is SQVTM, CDR2 ANQGSEA. The CDR3 is made up of 12 amino acids. V lost 7 bases, J lost 0 bases, and 8 bases lay in between.

This rearrangement joins TRBV2 to TRBJ2-1; 8 bases are shared with TRBD2. The CDR3 is 15 residues long. The germline CDR1 and CDR2 sequences are SNHLY and FYNNEI. V lost 11 bases to trimming and J lost 6 bases; unmatched junction nucleotides: 15. CDR3 protein: CAGTLAGNTFNEQFF. The CDR3 bases are TGTGCCGGTACCTTAGCGGGGAATACATTCAATGAGCAGTTCTTC.

To note about this clonotype: One end of the junction is discordant with germline, which a read error may explain. CDR3 sequence (DNA): TGTGCCAGCAGCGCCTGTGAAGCCTTCTTT. It yields the protein CASSACEAFF. The chain recombines TRBV9 with TRBJ1-1; no firm D call. The CDR3 totals 10 residues. Germline CDR1 SGDLS, CDR2 YYNGEE.